Below are 18 T cell receptor beta chains sequenced from a single sample in a study of T cells in Graves' hyperthyroidism and ophthalmopathy. The CDR3 regions of TCR beta were amplified from RNA transcripts. First-round RT-PCR of the TCR CDR3 relied on the HTBI primer set. TCRdb re-derived calls from the multiplex PCR reads in MiXCR, one entry per CDR3 protein. This sample has about 590,000 distinct CDR3 sequences; approximately 14% occur once, and the top ten carry approximately 6.4%. The sample was blood. These receptors all stem from a young woman with Graves' ophthalmopathy.

The table lists this clonotype with many counts. The V and J genes are TRBV18 and TRBJ1-2; D perhaps matches TRBD1 (5 bases). Germline V gene sequence: CDR1 KGHSH, CDR2 LQKENI. This CDR3 is built from 13 residues. Trimming cost V 2 bases and J 6 bases, with 10 bases left between them. This CDR3 is CASSPIGTDGYTF. The CDR3 DNA reads as TGTGCCAGCTCACCAATTGGGACGGATGGCTACACCTTC.

This clonotype has just a few counts. The genes are TRBV6-1 and TRBJ2-1; D is perhaps TRBD2 (6 bases). Trimming cost V 8 bases and J 4 bases, with 12 bases left between them. The CDR3 runs 13 residues. The germline gives CDR1 MNHNS, CDR2 SASEGT. This CDR3 reads CASQEGKYNEQFF. As DNA, the CDR3 is TGTGCCAGCCAGGAGGGGAAATACAATGAGCAGTTCTTC.

This clonotype showed up just a few times. V and J are TRBV20-1 and TRBJ2-3; D not resolved. The germline V gene encodes CDR1 DFQATT and CDR2 SNEGSKA (reference sequence). This CDR3 is 13 amino acids long. Trimming removed 3 bases at V and 7 bases at J, with 14 bases between. CDR3 sequence (DNA): TGCAGTGCTAGCGAGTTAGGTTCGCATACGCAGTATTTT. This translates into CSASELGSHTQYF.

This clonotype was observed many times. The J gene is TRBJ2-3, the V gene TRBV5-1; 9 nucleotides agree with TRBD1. The CDR3 is 15 residues long. Germline values: CDR1 SGHRS, CDR2 YFSETQ. The ends lost 4 bases at V and 2 bases at J; junction bases unmatched: 5. The CDR3 DNA is TGCGCCAGCAGCCTACAGGGGGCGTTCACAGATACGCAGTATTTT. Protein product: CASSLQGAFTDTQYF.

Ten or more counts support this clonotype. The genes are TRBV20-1 and TRBJ2-7; perhaps TRBD1 as D (6 bases). Germline V lookup: CDR1 DFQATT, CDR2 SNEGSKA (reference sequence). Trimming pared 6 bases from V and 0 bases from J, leaving 9 bases between. CDR3 size: 12 residues. CDR3 region: CSAGQSSYEQYF. The CDR3 bases are TGCAGTGCAGGACAGTCCTCCTACGAGCAGTACTTC.

In regard to this clonotype: The germline gene is not matched at one end of the junction; a read error may be the cause. The chain is built from TRBV20-1 and TRBJ2-2; TRBD2 agrees at 8 bases. CDR3 length: 16 residues. Germline CDR1 and CDR2: DFQATT and SNEGSKA (reference sequence). The CDR3 coding sequence is TGCAGTGCTAGGCCCTTTCTAGCGGGTATAACCGGGGGGCTGTTTTTT. Amino acid sequence: CSARPFLAGITGGLFF.

Concerning this clonotype: The junction shows a germline mismatch at one end, possibly a read error. V gene TRBV3-1 combines with J gene TRBJ2-2; TRBD2 is a possible D gene (5 bases). Germline assignment: CDR1 LGHDT and CDR2 YNNKEL (reference sequence). This CDR3 has 15 residues. Here the CDR3 DNA reads TGTGCCAGCAGCCAAGATTTGGCGAACACCGGGGAGCTGTCTTTT. Translating gives CASSQDLANTGELSF.

In its sample, this clonotype was seen many times. This chain links TRBV7-2 with TRBJ2-3; D is unresolved. V gave up 4 bases and J gave up 7 bases, with 9 bases separating them. CDR3 length equals 12 residues. Looked up from germline, CDR1 is SGHTA and CDR2 is FQGNSA. CDR3 protein: CASSSQPNTQYF. CDR3 sequence (DNA): TGTGCCAGCAGCTCACAGCCGAATACGCAGTATTTT.

This rearrangement joins TRBV3-1 to TRBJ2-1; D is ambiguous. Per the germline V gene, CDR1 is LGHDT and CDR2 is YNNKEL (reference sequence). Deletions cut 1 base from V and 12 bases from J, with 10 bases between. This CDR3 spans 12 amino acids. The CDR3: CASSQAGGPQFF. In DNA form, the CDR3 reads TGTGCCAGCAGCCAAGCGGGCGGCCCGCAGTTCTTC.

This clonotype was observed many times. The gene calls are TRBV28 and TRBJ2-7; 8 nucleotides line up with TRBD2. This CDR3 contains 14 residues. Trimming at V came to 4 bases and at J to 1 base, leaving 3 bases not matched to a gene. Germline loops: CDR1 MDHEN, CDR2 SYDVKM. CDR3 bases: TGTGCCAGCAGTTCTAGCGGGCTATCCTACGAGCAGTACTTC. Translated, it gives CASSSSGLSYEQYF.

This clonotype was counted between two and nine times. This chain joins TRBV5-1 and TRBJ1-2; D is perhaps TRBD1 (6 bases). The CDR3 has 16 amino acids. Germline V lookup: CDR1 SGHRS, CDR2 YFSETQ. Trimming pared 0 bases from V and 1 base from J, leaving 13 bases between. The CDR3 sequence: CASSLVFAGVNYGYTF. For the CDR3, the DNA is TGCGCCAGCAGCTTGGTTTTTGCAGGGGTTAACTATGGCTACACCTTC.

In its sample, this clonotype was seen many times. J is TRBJ1-1 and V is TRBV18; D uncertain. This CDR3 has 13 residues. The V and J ends lost 3 bases and 3 bases respectively, with 8 bases between them. Germline CDR1 reads KGHSH; CDR2 reads LQKENI. This CDR3 is CASSPARDTEAFF. The CDR3 DNA reads TGTGCCAGCTCACCCGCCCGGGACACTGAAGCTTTCTTT. Full variable domain (rest looked up from reference TRBV18 and TRBJ1-1): NAGVMQNPRHLVRRRGQEARLRCSPMKGHSHVYWYRQLPEEGLKFMVYLQKENIIDESGMPKERFSAEFPKEGPSILRIQQVVRGDSAAYFCASSPARDTEAFFGQGTRLTVV.

This clonotype was seen ten or more times. This rearrangement joins TRBV27 to TRBJ2-7, with a tentative D call TRBD1 (5 bases). Per the germline V gene, CDR1 is MNHEY and CDR2 is SMNVEV (reference sequence). This CDR3 comprises 13 residues. The ends were cut back, 6 bases at V and 3 bases at J, with 12 bases in the middle. CDR3 amino acids: CASSYQRGYEQYF. DNA for the CDR3: TGTGCCAGCAGCTATCAAAGGGGCTACGAGCAGTACTTC.

The chain uses TRBV24-1 and TRBJ2-1, with D uncertain. CDR1 and CDR2 from the germline V gene are KGHDR and SFDVKD. This CDR3 comprises 12 residues. V lost 10 bases to trimming and J lost 3 bases, with 9 bases between them. The CDR3 nucleotides are TGTGCCACGTCCTTAAGCTACAATGAGCAGTTCTTC. The encoded protein is CATSLSYNEQFF.

This clonotype occurred a few times. The chain links TRBV4-1 to TRBJ2-7, with 11 bases identical to TRBD2. J lost 4 bases, V lost 4 bases, and 15 bases had no gene match. The CDR3 spans 18 residues. Germline V gene lookup returns CDR1 MGHRA and CDR2 YSYEKL. DNA of the CDR3: TGCGCCAGCAGCCTTGGGCGGGGACTAGCGGAGGGTGCTTACGAGCAGTACTTC. Protein product: CASSLGRGLAEGAYEQYF.

The V and J genes are TRBV15 and TRBJ1-1, with 8 bases matching TRBD1. CDR1 and CDR2 (germline): LNHNV, YYDKDF (reference sequence). The V segment lost 3 bases and the J segment 9 bases; nucleotides outside the gene matches: 12. CDR3 length: 15 residues. CDR3 coding DNA: TGTGCCACCAGCAGCGTTCGGACAGGGAGGAGCAAAGCTTTCTTT. Amino acid sequence: CATSSVRTGRSKAFF. Together with reference TRBV15 and TRBJ1-1, the CDR3 gives the full variable domain: DAMVIQNPRYQVTQFGKPVTLSCSQTLNHNVMYWYQQKSSQAPKLLFHYYDKDFNNEADTPDNFQSRRPNTSFCFLDIRSPGLGDTAMYLCATSSVRTGRSKAFFGQGTRLTVV.

This clonotype was recorded once. This rearrangement joins TRBV19 to TRBJ2-1; 14 bases map to TRBD2. The CDR3 has 16 amino acids. The germline gives CDR1 LNHDA, CDR2 SQIVND (reference sequence). Trimming cost V 5 bases and J 8 bases; bases outside gene matches: 8. CDR3 region: CASSAQTSGRGYEQFF. The CDR3 DNA sequence: TGTGCCAGTAGTGCCCAGACTAGCGGGAGGGGCTATGAGCAGTTCTTC.

The rearrangement joins TRBV7-8 to TRBJ1-5, with TRBD1 matching over 9 bases. The CDR3 spans 18 residues. Germline V lookup: CDR1 SGHVS, CDR2 FQNEAQ. Trimming at V came to 3 bases and at J to 0 bases, leaving 9 bases not matched to a gene. In nucleotides, the CDR3 is TGTGCCAGCAGCTTCGAGACCGGGACAGGGAATAGCAATCAGCCCCAGCATTTT. It translates to CASSFETGTGNSNQPQHF.